This TCR beta chain was observed in a study of shared clonotypes between healthy human individuals. TCRdb keeps only in-frame clones here, not all; method: immunoSEQ multiplex PCR. Of millions of clones in the sample, 85% to 95% are singletons; the top ten hold roughly 0.13%. Donors included only healthy HIV-negative adults lacking recent acute infections or vaccinations. The V and J ends lost 4 bases and 7 bases respectively, with 14 bases between them. The CDR3 sequence is 14 residues long. Germline CDR1 is MNHEY and CDR2 is SVGAGI. This TCR came from a man younger than 35 in good health. Sequences were obtained from naive CD4+ T cells sorted from blood. Noted subset: CD45RA+ positively selected. The rearrangement links TRBV6-5 to TRBJ1-5; tentative D call: TRBD1 (5 bases). For the CDR3, the DNA is TGTGCCAGCAGTTCGGGACGGGCGGTCCAGCCCCAGCATTTT. Translation gives CASSSGRAVQPQHF.